This T cell receptor beta chain was recovered during a study of OX40 agonist ivuxolimab in advanced cancers. Study-level information: Prior therapy, whether anti-PD-1, anti-PD-L1 or anti-CTLA-4, was allowed, and roughly 44% had some.

Sequencing was performed with immunoSEQ multiplex PCR; in TCRdb, only in-frame clones are kept and a portion is missing. The table has around 68,000 clones, 91% seen once; the top ten hold 0.8% to 1.2%. This specimen consisted of CD4+ or CD8+ T cells sorted from blood, obtained in a trial of the OX40 agonist ivuxolimab. The source is an adult with an advanced solid tumor such as melanoma, head and neck, liver or kidney cancer.

Here the CDR3 DNA reads TGTGCCAGCAGTTATCGGGTCGGGTACGAGCAGTACTTC. It yields the protein CASSYRVGYEQYF. The chain combines TRBV6-5 with TRBJ2-7; D is undetermined. The CDR3 sequence is 13 residues long. Trimming took 3 bases from V and 4 from J, leaving 10 bases between them. Per germline, CDR1 MNHEY and CDR2 SVGAGI.